One sample yielded the 18 T cell receptor beta chains listed below, sequenced in a study of blood T cells in healthy people across ages. A second PCR, run for roughly 6 to 11 cycles, used a sample-barcoded 5' primer plus a J-beta primer mix. TCRdb analysed the 5' RACE reads with MiXCR anew, one entry per CDR3 protein. The table lists over 500,000 distinct CDR3 sequences, about 25% of them singletons. These same data were also listed under a study on T cells of mothers and their children.

Source material: blood. These receptors were taken from a boy under 10 years old in good health.

In its sample, this clonotype was seen a few times. This rearrangement joins TRBV7-6 to TRBJ2-3, with D perhaps assigned TRBD1 or TRBD2 (6 bases each). The CDR3 totals 16 residues. Germline V lookup: CDR1 SGHVS, CDR2 FNYEAQ. V was trimmed by 3 bases and J by 0 bases, leaving 13 bases between them. The CDR3 loop is CASSFLSGASTDTQYF. CDR3 in DNA: TGTGCCAGCAGCTTTCTCTCGGGGGCGAGCACAGATACGCAGTATTTT.

This clonotype was seen only once. V and J are TRBV3-1 and TRBJ2-7, with TRBD2 matching 8 bases. Germline V gene sequence: CDR1 LGHDT, CDR2 YNNKEL (reference sequence). J was trimmed by 0 bases and V by 3 bases; bases with no gene match: 4. The CDR3 contains 15 residues. CDR3 protein: CASSHPSGSSYEQYF. As DNA, the CDR3 is TGTGCCAGCAGCCATCCTAGCGGGTCCTCCTACGAGCAGTACTTC.

The table lists this clonotype with a few counts. V and J are TRBV11-2 and TRBJ2-5; the D call may be TRBD1 or TRBD2 (5 bases each). V was cut by 4 bases and J by 4 bases, with 16 bases left in between. Per the germline V gene, CDR1 is SGHAT and CDR2 is FQNNGV. This CDR3 has 15 residues. The DNA for the CDR3 is TGTGCCAGCAGCTCCCGGCAGGGAGTTGGAGAGACCCAGTACTTC. Residues: CASSSRQGVGETQYF. Complete variable domain (other parts from reference TRBV11-2 and TRBJ2-5): EAGVAQSPRYKIIEKRQSVAFWCNPISGHATLYWYQQILGQGPKLLIQFQNNGVVDDSQLPKDRFSAERLKGVDSTLKIQPAKLEDSAVYLCASSSRQGVGETQYFGPGTRLLVL.

The chain is built from TRBV20-1 and TRBJ1-6; maybe TRBD1 (6 bases). Germline assignment: CDR1 DFQATT and CDR2 SNEGSKA (reference sequence). CDR3 size: 14 residues. Between the trimmed V and J ends, which lost 3 bases and 8 bases, there was a span of 14 bases. The CDR3 loop reads CSARDDRQDSPLHF. For the CDR3, the DNA is TGCAGTGCTAGGGATGACAGGCAGGATTCACCCCTCCACTTT.

This clonotype was observed a handful of times. V gene TRBV7-9 combines with J gene TRBJ2-3, with D possibly being TRBD1 or TRBD2 (6 bases each). CDR1 and CDR2 from the germline V gene are SEHNR and FQNEAQ (reference sequence). The length of the CDR3 is 16 residues. V was shortened by 5 bases and J by 2 bases, with 17 bases between the two germline ends. The CDR3 loop is CASSPARGDFTDTQYF. CDR3 coding DNA: TGTGCCAGCAGCCCCGCAAGGGGGGATTTCACAGATACGCAGTATTTT.

With respect to this clonotype: A read error may produce the germline difference seen at one junction end. This sequence joins TRBV7-2 and TRBJ2-3, with TRBD1 as a possible D gene (6 bases). The CDR3 runs 15 residues. Germline V gives CDR1 SGHTA, CDR2 FQGNSA. In DNA form, the CDR3 reads TGTGCCAGCAGCTTAGAGGGGGATCCCACAGATACGCAGTGTTTT. Encoded protein: CASSLEGDPTDTQCF.

The chain is built from TRBV3-1 and TRBJ1-2; 7 bases agree with TRBD1. The J segment lost 7 bases and the V segment lost 0 bases, leaving 11 bases of the junction unmatched. The CDR3 is made up of 16 amino acids. From germline, CDR1 is LGHDT and CDR2 YNNKEL (reference sequence). The CDR3 DNA reads TGTGCCAGCAGCCAAGATCTTGGGACAGTGGGCCGTGGCTACACCTTC. As protein: CASSQDLGTVGRGYTF. Full variable domain (outside the CDR3, taken from reference TRBV3-1 and TRBJ1-2): DTAVSQTPKYLVTQMGNDKSIKCEQNLGHDTMYWYKQDSKKFLKIMFSYNNKELIINETVPNRFSPKSPDKAHLNLHINSLELGDSAVYFCASSQDLGTVGRGYTFGSGTRLTVV.

The chain uses TRBV7-2 and TRBJ2-4, with 11 bases lining up with TRBD2. CDR1 is SGHTA, CDR2 FQGNSA, per germline. V trimming: 5 bases; J trimming: 9 bases; junction bases outside the gene matches: 3. The CDR3 spans 13 residues. The CDR3 DNA sequence: TGTGCCAGCAGCACTAGCGGGAGAACCATTCAGTACTTC. Protein: CASSTSGRTIQYF.

To note about this clonotype: The junction does not match germline at one end; this may be a read error. This chain links TRBV2 with TRBJ2-5, with 8 bases matching TRBD2. The J call is uncertain, as TRBJ2-1 better fits the DNA end. This CDR3 spans 14 amino acids. Germline V gene lookup returns CDR1 SNHLY and CDR2 FYNNEI. Here the CDR3 reads CALTSGLSYNEQFF. DNA of the CDR3: TGCGCCCTAACTAGCGGCCTCTCCTACAATGAGCAGTTCTTC.

V usage is TRBV7-9 and J usage is TRBJ2-6, with D hard to call. V was shortened by 7 bases and J by 0 bases, with 13 bases between the two germline ends. Germline V lookup: CDR1 SEHNR, CDR2 FQNEAQ (reference sequence). The CDR3 runs 16 residues. CDR3 protein: CASNSWASSGANVLTF. For the CDR3, the DNA is TGTGCCAGCAACTCATGGGCGAGCTCTGGGGCCAACGTCCTGACTTTC.

The rearrangement uses TRBV24-1 and TRBJ2-7; TRBD2 aligns across 8 bases. The J call is uncertain, as TRBJ2-1 better fits the DNA end. This CDR3 contains 13 residues. CDR1 and CDR2 (germline): KGHDR, SFDVKD. CDR3 DNA: TGTGCCACCAGCCCTCGGGGGGGTAATGAGCAGTTCTTC. Encoded protein: CATSPRGGNEQFF.

This clonotype has a handful of counts. The gene calls are TRBV3-1 and TRBJ2-5; D is possibly TRBD2 (5 bases). Trimming removed 3 bases at V and 3 bases at J, with 8 bases between. The germline V gene has CDR1 LGHDT and CDR2 YNNKEL (reference sequence). The CDR3 has 13 residues. DNA for the CDR3: TGTGCCAGCAGCCATACTAGGGAAGAGACCCAGTACTTC. It specifies CASSHTREETQYF.

The J gene is TRBJ1-1, the V gene TRBV7-9; D gene uncertain. CDR3 size: 12 residues. The germline V gene has CDR1 SEHNR and CDR2 FQNEAQ (reference sequence). V lost 2 bases to trimming and J lost 7 bases, with 8 bases between them. CDR3 in amino acids: CASSLWESEAFF. The CDR3 region has the DNA TGTGCCAGCAGCTTATGGGAGAGTGAAGCTTTCTTT.

This clonotype was recorded a few times. The rearrangement uses TRBV5-6 and TRBJ2-1; D is ambiguous. V lost 3 bases, J lost 7 bases, and 8 bases lay in between. In germline, CDR1 is SGHDT, CDR2 YYEEEE. The CDR3 length is 12 residues. CDR3 in amino acids: CASSSWNNEQFF. The CDR3 coding sequence is TGTGCCAGCAGCTCTTGGAATAATGAGCAGTTCTTC.

The chain links TRBV5-1 to TRBJ1-6, with 8 bases aligning to TRBD1. CDR3 length equals 15 residues. Germline V lookup: CDR1 SGHRS, CDR2 YFSETQ. V lost 0 bases, J lost 9 bases, and 5 bases stayed unmatched. The CDR3 loop is CASSLAVGQVSPLHF. CDR3 sequence (DNA): TGCGCCAGCAGCTTGGCCGTGGGACAGGTTTCACCCCTCCACTTT.

This clonotype was recorded many times. The genes are TRBV20-1 and TRBJ2-5; weak D call: TRBD1 (5 bases). The CDR3 contains 14 residues. V was trimmed by 1 base and J by 4 bases, leaving 13 bases between them. CDR1 and CDR2 from the germline V gene are DFQATT and SNEGSKA (reference sequence). The CDR3 coding sequence is TGCAGTGCTAGAGGCCCTAGTGGGGCAGAGACCCAGTACTTC. Its translation is CSARGPSGAETQYF.

This rearrangement joins TRBV10-3 to TRBJ1-2; 10 bases agree with TRBD1. This CDR3 spans 17 amino acids. Germline CDR1 is ENHRY and CDR2 is SYGVKD. Trimming removed 4 bases from V and 0 bases from J; junction bases left unmatched: 8. CDR3 bases: TGTGCCATCAGTGGGCCGGGACAGGGGATAGCTAACTATGGCTACACCTTC. Its translation is CAISGPGQGIANYGYTF.

This clonotype was counted ten times or more. V is TRBV5-6 and J is TRBJ2-5; 9 bases line up with TRBD2. V gave up 2 bases and J gave up 7 bases; unmatched junction bases: 9. This CDR3 region has 15 residues. Germline CDR1 and CDR2: SGHDT and YYEEEE. CDR3 residues: CASSFVREGQVTQYF. The DNA for the CDR3 is TGTGCCAGCAGCTTCGTGCGGGAGGGCCAGGTGACCCAGTACTTC.